Listed below are T cell receptor beta chains from one sample, sequenced in a study of T cells after yellow fever vaccination. TCRdb reprocessed the 5' RACE reads via MiXCR and lists one record per CDR3 protein. The sample comprises about 580,000 distinct CDR3 sequences, about 17% of which are singletons, and 15% to 20% rests with the top ten. The sample was PBMCs, taken around 5 days after the first yellow fever vaccination. The origin of the receptors is a young man who received the YFV17D yellow fever vaccine. Both conserved end residues are part of each CDR3. D genes are given only for firm matches. Expanded clones get a size class; other rows say once, few or many, or leave the size out.

NA,few,TRBV23-1,TRBJ2-7,TGCGCCAGCAGTCAATGCTTATCTAACCAGGGACTCTCCTACGAGCAGTACTTC,CASSQCLSNQGLSYEQYF
NA,few,TRBV12-3/TRBV12-4,TRBJ2-1,TGTGCCAGCAGTTTTTGGGGGATCTACAATGAGCAGTTCTTC,CASSFWGIYNEQFF
NA,NA,TRBV5-1,TRBJ1-4,TGCGCCAGCAGCCCCGGTGGCAGACTAACAACTAATGAAAAACTGTTTTTT,CASSPGGRLTTNEKLFF
NA,NA,TRBV7-8,TRBJ1-4,TGTGCCAGCAGCCAGATGATAGGGGAAAAACTGTTTTTT,CASSQMIGEKLFF
NA,few,TRBV21-1,TRBJ1-2,TGTGCCAGCAGCACCCGGACGGCCCGCGGCTACACCTTC,CASSTRTARGYTF
NA,NA,TRBV4-3,TRBJ2-5,TGCGCCAGCAGCCAAGACCCTAGCGCGCAAGAGACCCAGTACTTC,CASSQDPSAQETQYF
TRBD2,few,TRBV18,TRBJ2-7,TGTGCCAGCTCACCGCCCGGTAGCGGGGGACACTACGAGCAGTACTTC,CASSPPGSGGHYEQYF
TRBD2,NA,TRBV10-3,TRBJ2-7,TGTGCCATCACTGGGGTAGCGGGGGACCAATACGAGCAGTACTTC,CAITGVAGDQYEQYF
NA,many,TRBV5-5,TRBJ1-1,TGTGCCAGCAGCTTTGAAGCGAACACTGAAGCTTTCTTT,CASSFEANTEAFF
TRBD2,few,TRBV7-2,TRBJ2-1,TGTGCCAGCAGCTTCGGACTAGCGGGGAACCCCTACAATGAGCAGTTCTTC,CASSFGLAGNPYNEQFF
NA,many,TRBV10-3,TRBJ2-3,TGTGCCATCAGTGAGTCCGGGGGAACAGATACGCAGTATTTT,CAISESGGTDTQYF
NA,NA,TRBV12-3/TRBV12-4,TRBJ1-5,TGTGCCAGCAGTGGTAACGGGCTAAATCAGCCCCAGCATTTT,CASSGNGLNQPQHF
NA,NA,TRBV5-1,TRBJ1-1,TGCGCCAGCAGTTTACGGGTGGACACGAACACTGAAGCTTTCTTT,CASSLRVDTNTEAFF
NA,few,TRBV6-2/TRBV6-3,TRBJ1-5,TGTGCCAGCAGTCACATACGGCCAGGCTCCACCAGGCAGCCCCAGCATTTT,CASSHIRPGSTRQPQHF
TRBD1,few,TRBV4-3,TRBJ1-6,TGCGCCAGCAGCTATGACAGGGGAGGTTCCTATAATTCACCCCTCCACTTT,CASSYDRGGSYNSPLHF
NA,NA,TRBV12-3/TRBV12-4,TRBJ1-1,TGTGCCAGCAGTTTCTCCCTGATGGCGGCTTTCTTT,CASSFSLMAAFF
NA,few,TRBV4-3,TRBJ2-4,TGCGCCAGCAGCCAAGATGTCGGCCAGGGCGGAAACATTCAGTACTTC,CASSQDVGQGGNIQYF
TRBD1,NA,TRBV4-1,TRBJ1-2,TGCGCCAGCAGCCTGAACAGGGGGTTCAACTATGGCTACACCTTC,CASSLNRGFNYGYTF
NA,few,TRBV3-1,TRBJ2-1,TGTGCCAGCAGCCAAGATCCCTCGGGACTCCCTAATGAGCAGTTCTTC,CASSQDPSGLPNEQFF
NA,few,TRBV12-3/TRBV12-4,TRBJ2-3,TGTGCCAGCAGCTTAAGATCTAGCACAGATACGCAGTATTTT,CASSLRSSTDTQYF
NA,many,TRBV20-1,TRBJ2-2,TGCAGTAGGGGACCCGGGGAGCTGTTTTTT,CSRGPGELFF
NA,NA,TRBV5-1,TRBJ2-1,TGCGCCAGCAGCCTGGACCTCGAACCCTACAATGAGCAGTTCTTC,CASSLDLEPYNEQFF
NA,NA,TRBV7-9,TRBJ1-3,TGTGCCAGCAGCTTAACCCAGGGAGGTGGAAACACCATATATTTT,CASSLTQGGGNTIYF
NA,NA,TRBV19,TRBJ2-5,TGTGCCAGTAGTCCGGGCAGACTCTTTCTTCTCCAAGAGACCCAGTACTTC,CASSPGRLFLLQETQYF
NA,NA,TRBV29-1,TRBJ2-7,TGCAGCGTTGAAATGGGGGAAATGGACTACGAGCAGTACTTC,CSVEMGEMDYEQYF
NA,NA,TRBV28,TRBJ2-1,TGTGCCAGCAGTTTACTTCTACTGAAGATTAGCTCCTACAATGAGCAGTTCTTC,CASSLLLLKISSYNEQFF
NA,few,TRBV12-3/TRBV12-4,TRBJ1-2,TGTGCCAGCAGTTTTCCCTGGTCCCACCTCTATGGCTACACCTTC,CASSFPWSHLYGYTF
NA,few,TRBV25-1,TRBJ2-1,TGTGCCAGCCGCCGGGGGCCTGAGCAGTTCTTC,CASRRGPEQFF
NA,few,TRBV5-1,TRBJ1-1,TGCGCCAGCAGCCCACGGGGGCCCGAACACACTGAAGCTTTCTTT,CASSPRGPEHTEAFF
NA,NA,TRBV5-1,TRBJ2-2,TGCGCCAGCAGCCAGGAGTACGCCGGGGAGCTGTTTTTT,CASSQEYAGELFF
NA,few,TRBV4-1,TRBJ1-4,TGCGCCAGCAGCCAAAGTAGTAGACCCATGAATGAAAAACTGTTTTTT,CASSQSSRPMNEKLFF
NA,NA,TRBV10-3,TRBJ2-6,TGTGCCATTCCCTCTGGGGCCAACGTCCTGACTTTC,CAIPSGANVLTF